The text below deals with one T cell receptor (beta chain). No antigen is known for it. These data belong to a study of T cells in Graves' hyperthyroidism and ophthalmopathy. Study outcomes and limitations: Onset of ophthalmopathy came a median approximately 6.8 months after the model predicted it.

Authors of the study amplified TCR beta CDR3 regions from RNA transcripts. First-round RT-PCR targeting the TCR CDR3 was performed with the HTBI primer set. TCRdb reanalysed the multiplex PCR reads using MiXCR and keeps one entry per CDR3 protein. In the table there are 500,000 to 600,000 distinct CDR3 sequences, approximately 15% of which are singletons. Deletions cut 5 bases from V and 7 bases from J, with 18 bases between. This CDR3 is 15 amino acids long. Germline values: CDR1 SGHAT, CDR2 FQDESV (reference sequence). Sequencing used blood. The source of this sequence is a woman aged 18-29 years with Graves' hyperthyroidism. This chain connects TRBV11-1 to TRBJ1-5; the D is unclear. CDR3 sequence reads: CASSQDGSSGQPQHF. The CDR3 nucleotides read TGTGCCAGCAGCCAAGATGGGAGTTCTGGCCAGCCCCAGCATTTT.